Each of the 6 T cell receptor beta chains below was sequenced from the same sample in a study of a mutant IDH1 vaccine in newly diagnosed glioma. Data came from immunoSEQ multiplex PCR; TCRdb stores just in-frame clones and leaves some out. Here the sample spans around 56,000 clones, approximately 80% being singletons. Antigen specificity for these receptors is unknown. Time point specified: week 5, during vaccination. Doses comprised 300 ug of mutant IDH1 20-mer peptide each, plus topical imiquimod. The sequenced sample was PBMCs, obtained from a glioma patient whose treatment included an IDH1 peptide vaccine. The receptors stem from a woman under 30 with glioma. Some clones in this sample may be carry-over from other donors' samples.

The J gene is TRBJ2-5, the V gene TRBV13; D unclear. The tail of the sequence fits TRBJ2-7 better, so the J call may be wrong. The CDR3 is 13 residues long. Germline-derived CDR1 and CDR2 are PRHDT and FYEKMQ (reference sequence). The CDR3 coding sequence is TGTGCCAGCAGCTTCCTGGTCCCCTACGAGCAGTACTTC. Translated: CASSFLVPYEQYF.

This clone was detected a few times. The V and J genes are TRBV6-6 and TRBJ1-1, with 7 bases aligning to TRBD1. This CDR3 is built from 16 residues. Germline loops: CDR1 MNHNY, CDR2 SVGAGI (reference sequence). V was pared by 5 bases and J by 3 bases, with 12 bases of the junction left unmatched. The CDR3 is CASSRRAHQGDTEAFF. For the CDR3, the DNA is TGTGCCAGCAGTCGACGGGCCCACCAGGGGGACACTGAAGCTTTCTTT.

V is TRBV7-9 and J is TRBJ1-5, with TRBD1 as a possible D gene (6 bases). Germline loops: CDR1 SEHNR, CDR2 FQNEAQ (reference sequence). The CDR3 length is 14 residues. Trimming took 5 bases from V and 1 from J, leaving 9 bases between them. The CDR3 bases are TGTGCCAGCAGCCACCAGGGGAGCAATCAGCCCCAGCATTTT. It yields the protein CASSHQGSNQPQHF.

This clone was seen just once. J is TRBJ2-4 and V is TRBV6-1; tentative D call: TRBD1 (5 bases). Germline V gives CDR1 MNHNS, CDR2 SASEGT. The V gene lost 7 bases and the J gene lost 1 base, with 11 bases spanning the gap. The CDR3 totals 14 residues. The CDR3 here is CASTRTLAKNIQYF. CDR3 coding DNA: TGTGCCAGCACCCGGACACTTGCCAAAAACATTCAGTACTTC.

This clone was seen just once. The chain joins TRBV4-3 to TRBJ1-1; D ambiguous. Germline assignment: CDR1 LGHNA and CDR2 YSLEER. With 4 bases removed from V and 0 bases from J, the gap between germline ends came to 15 bases. The CDR3 runs to 16 residues. CDR3 nucleotide sequence: TGCGCCAGCAGCCCCTCTGGGTCTTACATGAACACTGAAGCTTTCTTT. It translates to CASSPSGSYMNTEAFF.

This chain connects TRBV27 to TRBJ1-5; possible D gene TRBD1, 6 bases. Germline loops: CDR1 MNHEY, CDR2 SMNVEV (reference sequence). Trimming took 0 bases from V and 5 from J, leaving 17 bases between them. The CDR3 spans 17 residues. For the CDR3, the DNA is TGTGCCAGCAGTTTATCCCCATGGCCGACAGGCGATCAGCCCCAGCATTTT. This gives the protein CASSLSPWPTGDQPQHF.